Below are 3 T cell receptor beta chains sequenced from a single sample in a study of T cells in Graves' hyperthyroidism and ophthalmopathy. Amplification of TCR beta CDR3 regions was performed using RNA transcripts as template. First-round RT-PCR with HTBI primers amplified the TCR CDR3 region. TCRdb re-analysed the multiplex PCR reads in MiXCR, keeping a single row per CDR3 protein. Among about 290,000 distinct CDR3 sequences listed, roughly 13% were seen once. Input material: blood. The origin of the receptors is a young woman with Graves' hyperthyroidism that later progressed to Graves' ophthalmopathy.

This clonotype occurred many times. The chain uses TRBV11-1 and TRBJ2-7, with a tentative D call TRBD2 (6 bases). Germline lookup yields CDR1 SGHAT and CDR2 FQDESV (reference sequence). Trimming took off 1 base at V and 3 bases at J, with 10 bases between the two ends. CDR3 size: 14 residues. As DNA, the CDR3 is TGTGCCAGCAGCTTAGAGGAGGGGATCTACGAGCAGTACTTC. Translation gives CASSLEEGIYEQYF.

The chain uses TRBV11-2 and TRBJ1-1; D not certain. V gave up 3 bases and J gave up 1 base, with 3 bases separating them. The CDR3 is made up of 12 amino acids. The germline V gene has CDR1 SGHAT and CDR2 FQNNGV. The CDR3 nucleotides are TGTGCCAGCAGCTTCACGAACACTGAAGCTTTCTTT. Translated: CASSFTNTEAFF.

This clonotype was detected only a few times. The genes are TRBV5-1 and TRBJ1-3, with 7 bases fitting TRBD1. This CDR3 is built from 15 residues. V lost 4 bases, J lost 0 bases, and 4 bases stayed unmatched. Germline loops: CDR1 SGHRS, CDR2 YFSETQ. CDR3 in amino acids: CASSDQGDSGNTIYF. The CDR3 nucleotides read TGCGCCAGCAGCGATCAGGGGGACTCTGGAAACACCATATATTTT.